Reported below is one T cell receptor beta chain. TCRdb used MiXCR to reprocess the 5' RACE reads, holding one entry per CDR3 protein. The table shows over 40,000 distinct CDR3 sequences, with 19% occurring only once. The V gene's germline CDR1 is GTSNPN and CDR2 SVGIG (reference sequence). The V gene lost 2 bases and the J gene lost 2 bases, with 10 bases spanning the gap. CDR3 length: 13 amino acids. This sample stems from a study of chronic HIV infection and antiretroviral therapy. The chain combines TRBV30 with TRBJ2-7, with D perhaps matching TRBD1 (6 bases). Sequencing was carried out using peripheral blood. The clonotype originates from an adult who had HIV and had not received antiretroviral therapy, or was an uninfected healthy control (not recorded which). The CDR3 nucleotides read TGTGCCTGGAGTCCAGGGGTAGCCTACGAGCAGTACTTC. Its translation: CAWSPGVAYEQYF.